The rows below give T cell receptor beta chains drawn from one sample of a study of cytomegalovirus exposure and HLA in healthy donors. Libraries were prepared by immunoSEQ multiplex PCR; TCRdb keeps only in-frame clonotypes and omits some of them. The table lists about 130,000 clones, around 72% of them singletons. Material: PBMCs. The receptor set was obtained from a human donor in good health. Each CDR3 is given with its conserved first and last residue. Fields, in order: D gene, clone size, J gene, V gene, CDR3 protein, CDR3 DNA. D genes are given only for firm matches. Clone size, where shown, is once, few, many, or a class for clones that have expanded.

TRBD1,.,TRBJ1-5,TRBV7-2,CASSLGTGVNQPQHF,TGTGCCAGCAGCTTAGGGACAGGGGTGAATCAGCCCCAGCATTTT
TRBD1,.,TRBJ1-6,TRBV7-9,CASSLGQRGVALHF,TGTGCCAGCAGCCTGGGACAGAGAGGGGTAGCCCTCCACTTT
TRBD2,.,TRBJ2-3,TRBV5-1,CASSDRLAGTTDTQYF,TGCGCCAGCAGCGATCGACTAGCGGGTACCACAGATACGCAGTATTTT
TRBD1,.,TRBJ2-5,TRBV7-3,CASSRTGQETQYF,TGTGCCAGCAGCCGGACAGGGCAAGAGACCCAGTACTTC
TRBD1,.,TRBJ1-2,TRBV25-1,CASSEGQPRDYGYTF,TGTGCCAGCAGTGAGGGACAGCCAAGGGACTATGGCTACACCTTC
.,few,TRBJ2-7,TRBV7-2,CASSPRRVSYEQYF,TGTGCCAGCAGCCCACGACGGGTCTCCTACGAGCAGTACTTC
.,.,TRBJ1-2,TRBV19,CASSTRGTLFRANYGYTF,TGTGCCAGTAGTACCAGGGGCACTTTATTTCGGGCTAACTATGGCTACACCTTC
TRBD2,.,TRBJ2-1,TRBV2,CAGGSGRIYNEQFF,TGTGCCGGGGGTAGCGGGAGAATCTACAATGAGCAGTTCTTC
.,few,TRBJ1-4,TRBV4-3,CASSQGVGAVLFF,TGCGCCAGCAGCCAAGGGGTGGGGGCAGTACTGTTTTTT
TRBD1,few,TRBJ1-2,TRBV19,CASKRTGTNYGYTF,TGTGCCAGTAAGAGGACAGGGACTAACTATGGCTACACCTTC
.,.,TRBJ2-2,TRBV2,CASSIYKNTGELFF,TGTGCCAGCAGCATATACAAGAACACCGGGGAGCTGTTTTTT
TRBD1,.,TRBJ1-2,TRBV30,CAWMRGQGSGYTF,TGTGCCTGGATGAGGGGACAGGGAAGCGGCTACACCTTC
TRBD1,.,TRBJ1-2,TRBV29-1,CSGLRGDYGYTF,TGCAGCGGCCTCAGGGGGGACTATGGCTACACCTTC
TRBD1,.,TRBJ2-7,TRBV29-1,CSVEIWGQGLTYEQYF,TGCAGCGTTGAAATTTGGGGACAGGGGTTAACCTACGAGCAGTACTTC
TRBD2,few,TRBJ2-2,TRBV30,CAWSRLAGSTGELFF,TGTGCCTGGTCCCGACTAGCGGGATCTACCGGGGAGCTGTTTTTT
.,.,TRBJ1-3,TRBV30,CAWTLPNFDSRPLSISGNTIYF,TGTGCCTGGACCTTACCGAATTTCGACAGCCGACCTCTCTCAATCTCTGGAAACACCATATATTTT
.,.,TRBJ1-2,TRBV28,CASSLAGAQPYGYTF,TGTGCCAGCAGTTTGGCGGGAGCCCAACCCTATGGCTACACCTTC
TRBD2,.,TRBJ2-5,TRBV6-6,CASSLGGLAEETQYF,TGTGCCAGCAGTCTGGGGGGGTTAGCAGAGGAGACCCAGTACTTC
TRBD1,.,TRBJ2-2,TRBV6-1,CASSDDRQGDRPGELFF,TGTGCCAGCAGTGACGACAGACAGGGGGATCGTCCCGGGGAGCTGTTTTTT
TRBD1,.,TRBJ1-1,TRBV7-9,CASSLGGTGILNTEAFF,TGTGCCAGCAGCTTAGGTGGGACAGGGATATTGAACACTGAAGCTTTCTTT